These 21 T cell receptor beta chains originate from one sample sequenced in a study of T cells after yellow fever vaccination. MiXCR, run by TCRdb on the 5' RACE reads, gives a single entry per CDR3 protein. The sample has approximately 120,000 distinct CDR3 sequences; over 8% are singletons. The material sequenced was CD8+ T cells sorted from PBMCs, taken on the day of the yellow fever booster vaccination. These receptors originate from a man younger than 30 who received the YFV17D yellow fever vaccine.

The chain employs TRBV27 and TRBJ1-5; TRBD1 is a possible D gene (5 bases). Germline V gene lookup returns CDR1 MNHEY and CDR2 SMNVEV (reference sequence). The CDR3 has 14 residues. Trimming took off 4 bases at V and 0 bases at J, with 7 bases between the two ends. The chain's CDR3 is CASSSGYSNQPQHF. In DNA, the CDR3 is TGTGCCAGCAGTTCAGGGTATAGCAATCAGCCCCAGCATTTT.

This clonotype was observed a few times. This CDR3 reads CASSGLAGDKGDTQYF. CDR3 nucleotide sequence: TGTGCCAGCAGCGGACTAGCGGGGGACAAGGGAGATACGCAGTATTTT. The J gene is TRBJ2-3, the V gene TRBV12-3 or TRBV12-4; 13 nucleotides match TRBD2. With 6 bases clipped from V and 5 bases from J, the junction kept 8 bases outside the gene matches. The CDR3 extends over 16 amino acids.

The V and J genes are TRBV6-2 or TRBV6-3 and TRBJ1-1, with D possibly TRBD1 on 5 matching bases. V was trimmed by 7 bases and J by 5 bases, leaving 17 bases between them. Germline assignment: CDR1 MNHEY and CDR2 SVGEGT. This CDR3 spans 14 amino acids. CDR3 DNA: TGTGCCAGCAAGGGGATACCCCCAGGGACTGAAGCTTTCTTT. This encodes CASKGIPPGTEAFF.

This clonotype was seen repeatedly, ten times or more. This chain connects TRBV21-1 to TRBJ1-1; TRBD1, as called in the table, went unchecked against the DNA. TRBV21-1 is termed a pseudogene. This CDR3 has 14 residues. The CDR3 sequence is CASSKKTGNTEAFF. CDR3 in DNA: TGTGCCAGCAGCAAGAAGACAGGGAACACTGAAGCTTTCTTT.

This chain's CDR3 is CASSLAQSNTEAFF. DNA of the CDR3: TGTGCCAGCAGCCTGGCACAGTCGAACACTGAAGCTTTCTTT. The rearrangement joins TRBV5-4 to TRBJ1-1; D is unclear. Trimming cost V 4 bases and J 1 base, with 11 bases left between them. The CDR3 consists of 14 residues. Germline-derived CDR1 and CDR2 are SGHNT and YYREEE (reference sequence).

This clonotype was counted a few times. The genes are TRBV19 and TRBJ1-1, with D unresolved. Germline CDR1 reads LNHDA; CDR2 reads SQIVND (reference sequence). The CDR3 consists of 15 residues. Trimming cost V 5 bases and J 3 bases, with 16 bases left between them. For the CDR3, the DNA is TGTGCCAGTAGTCCGCCGGATGGTGGGTACACTGAAGCTTTCTTT. Protein: CASSPPDGGYTEAFF.

This chain connects TRBV11-2 to TRBJ2-1, with D unclear. CDR1 is SGHAT and CDR2 is FQNNGV in the germline V gene. There are 16 residues in the CDR3. With 0 bases removed from V and 9 bases from J, the gap between germline ends came to 18 bases. CDR3 nucleotides: TGTGCCAGCAGCTTAGAAGCTCCCGACGTTGTGGCTGAGCAGTTCTTC. Translating it yields CASSLEAPDVVAEQFF.

CDR3 loop: CSVEIQYGGYGYTF. The CDR3 DNA reads TGCAGCGTTGAAATCCAGTATGGTGGCTATGGCTACACCTTC. The chain combines TRBV29-1 with TRBJ1-2; no clear D gene. V was pared by 2 bases and J by 4 bases, with 14 bases between. The germline CDR1 and CDR2 sequences are SQVTM and ANQGSEA. CDR3 length equals 14 residues.

This clonotype has just a few counts. The DNA for the CDR3 is TGCGCCAGCAGCCAGGAGACAGGGGACGAGCAGTACGTC. This sequence encodes CASSQETGDEQYV. The genes are TRBV4-1 and TRBJ2-7; TRBD1 aligns across 8 bases. This CDR3 region has 13 residues. The V gene end was trimmed by 3 bases and the J gene end by 5 bases; junction bases not matched to a gene: 3. CDR1 and CDR2 from the germline V gene are MGHRA and YSYEKL.

V is TRBV6-2 or TRBV6-3 and J is TRBJ2-2, with a possible D match to TRBD2 (5 bases). V shed 6 bases and J shed 3 bases, with 20 bases lying between them. The germline gives CDR1 MNHEY, CDR2 SVGEGT. The CDR3 sequence is 17 residues long. CDR3 region: CASSPGTRPADTGELFF. CDR3 coding DNA: TGTGCCAGCAGCCCCGGAACTAGGCCCGCCGACACCGGGGAGCTGTTTTTT.

This chain connects TRBV7-9 to TRBJ1-2; D unclear. V lost 0 bases to trimming and J lost 8 bases, with 10 bases between them. The CDR3 is 13 amino acids. Per the germline V gene, CDR1 is SEHNR and CDR2 is FQNEAQ (reference sequence). DNA for the CDR3: TGTGCCAGCAGCTTAGCGGTGGGCTACGGCTACACCTTC. Amino acids: CASSLAVGYGYTF.

V is TRBV5-1 and J is TRBJ2-1, with 7 bases aligning to TRBD1. The CDR3 extends over 17 amino acids. Trimming cost V 4 bases and J 7 bases; bases outside gene matches: 17. The V gene's germline CDR1 is SGHRS and CDR2 YFSETQ. CDR3 amino acids: CASSPRQKGANRNEQFF. CDR3 in DNA: TGCGCCAGCAGCCCACGACAGAAGGGGGCGAATCGAAATGAGCAGTTCTTC.

The chain employs TRBV3-1 and TRBJ2-2; D is undetermined. Germline CDR1 is LGHDT and CDR2 is YNNKEL (reference sequence). The V gene lost 3 bases and the J gene lost 6 bases, with 2 bases spanning the gap. The CDR3 has 11 amino acids. The CDR3 DNA follows: TGTGCCAGCAGCCATGCCGGGGAGCTGTTTTTT. Amino acids: CASSHAGELFF.

V is TRBV7-6 and J is TRBJ2-7, with D unclear. Germline V gene lookup returns CDR1 SGHVS and CDR2 FNYEAQ. CDR3 length: 12 amino acids. Deletions cut 5 bases from V and 3 bases from J, with 8 bases between. The CDR3 is CASSPDGYEQYV. The CDR3 DNA reads TGTGCCAGCAGCCCGGACGGCTACGAGCAGTACGTC.

CDR3 coding DNA: TGTGCCAGCAGTTACTCGCGACTAGCCCCGCCAGATACGCAGTATTTT. Amino acid sequence: CASSYSRLAPPDTQYF. The V gene is TRBV6-2 or TRBV6-3, the J gene TRBJ2-3; 7 positions agree with TRBD2. In germline, CDR1 is MNHEY, CDR2 SVGEGT. With 0 bases clipped from V and 4 bases from J, the junction kept 7 bases outside the gene matches. The CDR3 length is 16 residues.

The chain carries TRBV5-4 and TRBJ2-1; D gene uncertain. The V end lost 2 bases, the J end lost 2 bases, and 11 bases lay between the germline ends. CDR3 length equals 15 residues. Germline V CDR1 and CDR2: SGHNT, YYREEE (reference sequence). CDR3: CASSLSGRTYNEQFF. CDR3 coding DNA: TGTGCCAGCAGCTTATCAGGACGCACCTACAATGAGCAGTTCTTC.

V usage is TRBV29-1 and J usage is TRBJ2-7; 10 positions agree with TRBD1. The trim removed 1 base at V and 6 bases at J, leaving 6 bases unmatched. The CDR3 runs 14 residues. Germline CDR1 is SQVTM and CDR2 is ANQGSEA. CDR3 residues: CSVEGRGQGGEQYF. Written as DNA, the CDR3 is TGCAGCGTTGAAGGGAGAGGACAGGGGGGCGAGCAGTACTTC.

This clonotype was observed at least ten times. The V gene is TRBV7-3, the J gene TRBJ2-1; tentative D call: TRBD2 (5 bases). The CDR3 loop spans 14 amino acids. Trimming took 4 bases from V and 8 from J, leaving 15 bases between them. Germline V gives CDR1 SGHTA, CDR2 FQGTGA. The CDR3 loop is CASSSNPARDEQFF. For the CDR3, the DNA is TGTGCCAGCAGCTCTAATCCCGCGCGGGATGAGCAGTTCTTC.

This clonotype was observed at least ten times. This rearrangement joins TRBV7-3 to TRBJ2-7; TRBD1 or TRBD2 may be the D gene (5 bases each). The CDR3 is 13 residues long. Germline CDR1 SGHTA, CDR2 FQGTGA. The ends were cut back, 2 bases at V and 7 bases at J, with 12 bases in the middle. CDR3 residues: CASSLEPGQEQYF. The CDR3 DNA reads as TGTGCCAGCAGCTTAGAACCGGGGCAGGAGCAGTACTTC. The full variable domain, rest sourced from reference TRBV7-3 and TRBJ2-7, is GAGVSQTPSNKVTEKGKYVELRCDPISGHTALYWYRQSLGQGPEFLIYFQGTGAADDSGLPNDRFFAVRPEGSVSTLKIQRTERGDSAVYLCASSLEPGQEQYFGPGTRLTVT.

This clonotype was seen more than once but under ten times. This sequence joins TRBV29-1 and TRBJ1-2, with 7 nucleotides matching TRBD1. Trimming removed 1 base from V and 6 bases from J; junction bases left unmatched: 11. The CDR3 is 15 residues long. Germline V gene data show CDR1 as SQVTM and CDR2 as ANQGSEA. CDR3 sequence (DNA): TGCAGCGTTGAAGCGGAGGGGGCTAGGGGTAATGGCTACACCTTC. Amino acid sequence: CSVEAEGARGNGYTF. Filled out from reference TRBV29-1 and TRBJ1-2, the complete variable domain reads SAVISQKPSRDICQRGTSLTIQCQVDSQVTMMFWYRQQPGQSLTLIATANQGSEATYESGFVIDKFPISRPNLTFSTLTVSNMSPEDSSIYLCSVEAEGARGNGYTFGSGTRLTVV.

There are a few counts of this clonotype. This chain links TRBV4-3 with TRBJ1-2; D might be TRBD1 (5 bases). Germline-derived CDR1 and CDR2 are LGHNA and YSLEER. The V end lost 1 base, the J end lost 8 bases, and 11 bases lay between the germline ends. There are 13 residues in the CDR3. In DNA, the CDR3 is TGCGCCAGCAGCCAAGTGCAGGGAGGAGGCTACACCTTC. It encodes CASSQVQGGGYTF.